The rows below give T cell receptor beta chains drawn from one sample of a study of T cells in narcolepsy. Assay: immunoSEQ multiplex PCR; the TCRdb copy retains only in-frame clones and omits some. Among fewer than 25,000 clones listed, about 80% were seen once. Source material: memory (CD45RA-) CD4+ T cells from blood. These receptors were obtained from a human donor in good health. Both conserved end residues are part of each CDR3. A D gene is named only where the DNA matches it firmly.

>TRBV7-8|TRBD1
CASSPRTGTYGYTF
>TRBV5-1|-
CASSLGVNEQFF
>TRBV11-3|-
CASSLGTGGETQYF
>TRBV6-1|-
CASEFGSGNQPQHF
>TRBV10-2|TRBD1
CASSLTGGLGGYTF
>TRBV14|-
CASSQRGNQPQHF
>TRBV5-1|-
CASSLVGRGPDTQYF
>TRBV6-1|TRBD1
CASSPTGGSEQYF
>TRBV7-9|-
CASSRDLGGTDTQYF
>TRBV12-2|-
CASRLVGRFGTSGGIPYEQYF
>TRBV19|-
CASSRGPSWPLSYNEQFF
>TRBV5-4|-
CASSYNAYEQYF
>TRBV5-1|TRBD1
CASSPNGDSRLKLFF
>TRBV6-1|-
CASRGGAANQPQHF
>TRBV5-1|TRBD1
CASSRGDRGDYNSPLHF
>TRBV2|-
CASGTQETQYF
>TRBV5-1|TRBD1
CASSLGTGSSYNEQFF
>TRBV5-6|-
CASSSTLDTQYF
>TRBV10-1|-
CARTDRGPDVLTF
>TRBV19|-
CASSWTAGNTIYF
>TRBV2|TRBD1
CASRARQGGNTEAFF
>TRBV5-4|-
CASSLGGHAGANVLTF